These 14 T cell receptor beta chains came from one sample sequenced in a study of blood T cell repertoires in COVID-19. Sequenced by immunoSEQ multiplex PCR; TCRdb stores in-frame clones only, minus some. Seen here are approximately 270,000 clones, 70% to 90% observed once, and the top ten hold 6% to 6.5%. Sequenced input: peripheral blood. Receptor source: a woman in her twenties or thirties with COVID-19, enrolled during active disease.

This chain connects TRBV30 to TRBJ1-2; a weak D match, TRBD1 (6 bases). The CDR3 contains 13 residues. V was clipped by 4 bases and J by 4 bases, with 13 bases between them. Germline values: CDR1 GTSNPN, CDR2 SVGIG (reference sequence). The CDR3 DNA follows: TGTGCCTGGAAGGCAGGGGAAATCTATGGCTACACCTTC. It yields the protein CAWKAGEIYGYTF.

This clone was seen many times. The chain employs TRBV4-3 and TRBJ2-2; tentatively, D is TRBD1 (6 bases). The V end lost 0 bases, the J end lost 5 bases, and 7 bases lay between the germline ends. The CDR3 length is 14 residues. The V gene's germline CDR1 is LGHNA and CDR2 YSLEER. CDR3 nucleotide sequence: TGCGCCAGCAGCCAAGAGGACAGAACCGGGGAGCTGTTTTTT. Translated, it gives CASSQEDRTGELFF.

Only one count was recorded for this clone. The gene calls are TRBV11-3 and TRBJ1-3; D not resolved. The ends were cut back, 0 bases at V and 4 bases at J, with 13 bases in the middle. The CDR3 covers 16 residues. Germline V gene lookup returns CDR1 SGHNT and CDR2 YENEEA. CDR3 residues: CASSLEWSFAGNTIYF. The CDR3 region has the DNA TGTGCCAGCAGCTTAGAGTGGAGTTTCGCCGGAAACACCATATATTTT.

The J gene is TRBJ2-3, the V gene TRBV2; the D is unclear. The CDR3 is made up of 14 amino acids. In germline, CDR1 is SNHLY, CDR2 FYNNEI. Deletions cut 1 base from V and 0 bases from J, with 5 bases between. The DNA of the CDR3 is TGTGCCAGCAGTGAAGAATCTAGCACAGATACGCAGTATTTT. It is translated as CASSEESSTDTQYF.

The CDR3 bases are TGTGCCAGCAGTTACGATGGGGCCCCCTGGGAGCAGTACTTC. Its translation is CASSYDGAPWEQYF. This chain joins TRBV6-6 and TRBJ2-7, with a weak D call TRBD1 (5 bases). The V and J ends lost 2 bases and 7 bases respectively, with 15 bases between them. Germline-derived CDR1 and CDR2 are MNHNY and SVGAGI (reference sequence). The CDR3 loop spans 14 amino acids.

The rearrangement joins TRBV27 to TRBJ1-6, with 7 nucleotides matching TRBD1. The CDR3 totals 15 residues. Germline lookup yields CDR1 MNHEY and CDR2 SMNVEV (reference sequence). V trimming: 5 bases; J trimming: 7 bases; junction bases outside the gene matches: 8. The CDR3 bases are TGTGCCAGCAGTGACAGGGTTTTCTCCAATTCACCCCTCCACTTT. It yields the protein CASSDRVFSNSPLHF.

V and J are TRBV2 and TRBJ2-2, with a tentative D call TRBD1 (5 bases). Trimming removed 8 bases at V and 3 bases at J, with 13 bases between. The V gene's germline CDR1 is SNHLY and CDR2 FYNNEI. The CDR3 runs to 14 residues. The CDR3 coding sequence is TGTGCCAGCGGAAGGGGTTCGGACACCGGGGAGCTGTTTTTT. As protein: CASGRGSDTGELFF.

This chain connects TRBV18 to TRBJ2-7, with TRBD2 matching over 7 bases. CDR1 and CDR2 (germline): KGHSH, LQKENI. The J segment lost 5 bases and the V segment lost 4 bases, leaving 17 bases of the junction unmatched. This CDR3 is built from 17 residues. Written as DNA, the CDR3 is TGTGCCAGCTCACGACAACAGACTAGCCGAGGGAGGGACGAGCAGTACTTC. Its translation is CASSRQQTSRGRDEQYF. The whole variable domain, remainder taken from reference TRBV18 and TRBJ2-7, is NAGVMQNPRHLVRRRGQEARLRCSPMKGHSHVYWYRQLPEEGLKFMVYLQKENIIDESGMPKERFSAEFPKEGPSILRIQQVVRGDSAAYFCASSRQQTSRGRDEQYFGPGTRLTVT.

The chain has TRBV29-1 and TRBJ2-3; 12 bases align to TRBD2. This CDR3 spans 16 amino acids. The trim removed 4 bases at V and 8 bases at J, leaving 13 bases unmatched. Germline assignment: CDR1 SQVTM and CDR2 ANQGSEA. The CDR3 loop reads CSVVLAGGPRHTTQYF. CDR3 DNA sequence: TGCAGCGTTGTCCTAGCGGGGGGGCCGCGGCACACTACGCAGTATTTT.

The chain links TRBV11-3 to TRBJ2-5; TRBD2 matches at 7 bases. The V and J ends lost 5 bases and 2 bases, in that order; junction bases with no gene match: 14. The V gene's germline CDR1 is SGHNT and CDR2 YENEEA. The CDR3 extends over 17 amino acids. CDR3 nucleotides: TGTGCCAGCAGCCTAGCCCCCCTTGCGGGGGTTCAAGAGACCCAGTACTTC. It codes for CASSLAPLAGVQETQYF.

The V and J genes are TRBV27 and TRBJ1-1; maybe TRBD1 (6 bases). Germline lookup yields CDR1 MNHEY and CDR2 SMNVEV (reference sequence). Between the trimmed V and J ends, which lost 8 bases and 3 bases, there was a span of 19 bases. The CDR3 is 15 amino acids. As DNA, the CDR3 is TGTGCCAGCCTCGGCGGGGGGGCAGGGGACACTGAAGCTTTCTTT. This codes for CASLGGGAGDTEAFF.

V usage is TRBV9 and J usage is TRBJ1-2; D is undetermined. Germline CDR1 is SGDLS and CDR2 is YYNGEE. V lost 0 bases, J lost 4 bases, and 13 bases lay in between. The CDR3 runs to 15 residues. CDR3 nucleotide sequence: TGTGCCAGCAGCGTAGAAGGAGGGCCATTCTATGGCTACACCTTC. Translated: CASSVEGGPFYGYTF.

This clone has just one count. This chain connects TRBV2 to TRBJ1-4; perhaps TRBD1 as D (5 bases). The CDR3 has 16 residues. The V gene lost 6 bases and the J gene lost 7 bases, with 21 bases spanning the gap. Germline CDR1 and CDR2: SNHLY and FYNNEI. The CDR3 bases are TGTGCCAGCAGGCAAATGGACGCCGGGGGAACTGAAAAACTGTTTTTT. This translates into CASRQMDAGGTEKLFF.

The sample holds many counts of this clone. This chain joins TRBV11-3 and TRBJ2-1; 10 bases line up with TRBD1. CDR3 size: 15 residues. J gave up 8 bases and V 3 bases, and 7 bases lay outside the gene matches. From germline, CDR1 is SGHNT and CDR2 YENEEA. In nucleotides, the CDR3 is TGTGCCAGCAGCTTTCGCCGGGACAGGGGTTATGAGCAGTTCTTC. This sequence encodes CASSFRRDRGYEQFF. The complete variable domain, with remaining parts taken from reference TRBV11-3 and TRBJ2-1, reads EAGVVQSPRYKIIEKKQPVAFWCNPISGHNTLYWYLQNLGQGPELLIRYENEEAVDDSQLPKDRFSAERLKGVDSTLKIQPAELGDSAVYLCASSFRRDRGYEQFFGPGTRLTVL.